Following are 27 T cell receptor beta chains from one sample sequenced in a study of T cell responses to AZD1222 COVID-19 vaccine. Clones were sequenced by immunoSEQ multiplex PCR, and TCRdb holds only the in-frame ones, with some missing. The table shows some 170,000 clones, with roughly 90% occurring only once. Sequencing was performed on peripheral blood, taken 28 days after the second AZD1222 dose. These TCRs come from an adult who received the AZD1222 COVID-19 vaccine.

On this clone: This CDR3 is also generated by other DNA sequences in the sample. The CDR3 coding sequence is TGTGCCAGCTCACCGAGAGAGGTCTCTGGAAACACCATATATTTT. Its protein product is CASSPREVSGNTIYF. V is TRBV18 and J is TRBJ1-3; D remains ambiguous. Trimming stripped 3 bases from V and 0 bases from J, with 9 bases between. The germline V gene has CDR1 KGHSH and CDR2 LQKENI. This CDR3 has 15 amino acids.

The chain has TRBV3-1 (or the pseudogene TRBV3-2) and TRBJ2-5; no clear D. The V end was cut by 1 base, the J end by 1 base, with 10 bases between. The CDR3 runs 15 residues. Germline assignment: CDR1 LGHDT and CDR2 YNNKEL (reference sequence). For the CDR3, the DNA is TGTGCCAGCAGCCAAGTTAGACTCCTCCAAGAGACCCAGTACTTC. Translating it yields CASSQVRLLQETQYF.

The CDR3 loop reads CASSGDSLNQPQHF. The CDR3 coding sequence is TGTGCCAGCAGCGGGGACAGCCTCAATCAGCCCCAGCATTTT. The chain links TRBV7-9 to TRBJ1-5, with TRBD1 matching over 7 bases. CDR3 length: 14 residues. Germline V CDR1 and CDR2: SEHNR, FQNEAQ (reference sequence). V gave up 5 bases and J gave up 3 bases; unmatched junction bases: 4.

The chain employs TRBV11-3 and TRBJ2-1; D is undetermined. Germline V gene sequence: CDR1 SGHNT, CDR2 YENEEA. This CDR3 comprises 14 residues. V shed 4 bases and J shed 7 bases, with 14 bases lying between them. The CDR3 coding sequence is TGTGCCAGCAGCTCCCGCGGTGATAGGAATGAGCAGTTCTTC. Translation: CASSSRGDRNEQFF.

The V gene is TRBV10-2, the J gene TRBJ2-1; D may be TRBD1 or TRBD2 (6 bases each). Germline values: CDR1 WSHSY, CDR2 SAAADI. Deletions cut 7 bases from V and 3 bases from J, with 10 bases between. The length of the CDR3 is 13 residues. DNA for the CDR3: TGCGCCAGCAAACAGGGACTCTACAATGAGCAGTTCTTC. It codes for CASKQGLYNEQFF.

This clone came up a few times. The V and J genes are TRBV7-2 and TRBJ2-2; D perhaps matches TRBD2 (6 bases). The V gene's germline CDR1 is SGHTA and CDR2 FQGNSA. V lost 4 bases and J 3 bases, leaving 9 bases between the germline ends. The CDR3 is 14 amino acids. The CDR3 DNA reads TGTGCCAGCAGCTATGGGACTTACACCGGGGAGCTGTTTTTT. Amino acids: CASSYGTYTGELFF.

This chain connects TRBV11-2 to TRBJ2-2; possibly TRBD1 for D (5 bases). CDR3 length: 15 amino acids. Trimming cost V 2 bases and J 0 bases, with 7 bases left between them. CDR1 SGHAT and CDR2 FQNNGV come from the germline V gene. The CDR3 coding sequence is TGTGCCAGCAGCTTAAGCAGGGCGAACACCGGGGAGCTGTTTTTT. Amino acids: CASSLSRANTGELFF. The full variable domain, completed using reference TRBV11-2 and TRBJ2-2, is EAGVAQSPRYKIIEKRQSVAFWCNPISGHATLYWYQQILGQGPKLLIQFQNNGVVDDSQLPKDRFSAERLKGVDSTLKIQPAKLEDSAVYLCASSLSRANTGELFFGEGSRLTVL.

This chain joins TRBV19 and TRBJ2-2; 11 bases are shared with TRBD2. Looked up from germline, CDR1 is LNHDA and CDR2 is SQIVND (reference sequence). The CDR3 spans 16 residues. The ends lost 8 bases at V and 4 bases at J; junction bases unmatched: 9. The CDR3 region is CASRLLAGAFTGELFF. In DNA, the CDR3 is TGTGCCAGTCGACTACTAGCGGGGGCCTTCACCGGGGAGCTGTTTTTT. Full variable domain (remainder filled in from reference TRBV19 and TRBJ2-2): DGGITQSPKYLFRKEGQNVTLSCEQNLNHDAMYWYRQDPGQGLRLIYYSQIVNDFQKGDIAEGYSVSREKKESFPLTVTSAQKNPTAFYLCASRLLAGAFTGELFFGEGSRLTVL.

The chain carries TRBV12-3 or TRBV12-4 and TRBJ1-2; tentatively, D is TRBD1 (5 bases). V lost 6 bases to trimming and J lost 7 bases, with 12 bases between them. This CDR3 comprises 12 residues. The CDR3 loop is CASSLGGFGYTF. CDR3 in DNA: TGTGCCAGCAGCTTGGGGGGTTTTGGCTACACCTTC.

The chain employs TRBV29-1 and TRBJ2-1, with TRBD2 matching 12 bases. Looked up from germline, CDR1 is SQVTM and CDR2 is ANQGSEA. The V gene end was trimmed by 6 bases and the J gene end by 2 bases; junction bases not matched to a gene: 8. This CDR3 is built from 16 residues. The CDR3 here is CSVPWGLAGTYNEQFF. In nucleotides, the CDR3 is TGCAGCGTCCCATGGGGACTAGCGGGTACCTACAATGAGCAGTTCTTC.

The genes are TRBV18 and TRBJ1-6, with a tentative D call TRBD1 (6 bases). In germline, CDR1 is KGHSH, CDR2 LQKENI. With 5 bases removed from V and 7 bases from J, the gap between germline ends came to 15 bases. This CDR3 contains 15 residues. The DNA for the CDR3 is TGTGCCAGCTCAGAACAACCCAGGGGAAATTCACCCCTCCACTTT. It yields the protein CASSEQPRGNSPLHF.

The genes are TRBV30 and TRBJ1-3; D might be TRBD1 (6 bases). The V and J ends lost 5 bases and 0 bases respectively, with 17 bases between them. CDR3 length: 16 amino acids. The germline V gene encodes CDR1 GTSNPN and CDR2 SVGIG (reference sequence). The CDR3 loop reads CAWSHGGTSSGNTIYF. CDR3 nucleotides: TGTGCCTGGTCCCACGGGGGCACCAGCTCTGGAAACACCATATATTTT.

V and J are TRBV30 and TRBJ1-4; 7 positions match TRBD1. V gave up 3 bases and J gave up 7 bases; unmatched junction bases: 8. The germline V gene encodes CDR1 GTSNPN and CDR2 SVGIG (reference sequence). The CDR3 contains 14 residues. The CDR3 DNA reads TGTGCCTGGAGGAACCCGGGACAGCTTGAAAAACTGTTTTTT. Protein product: CAWRNPGQLEKLFF.

This clone was found once. The CDR3 bases are TGTGCCTGGAGCGGCAGACTGAACACTGAAGCTTTCTTT. This translates into CAWSGRLNTEAFF. The chain couples TRBV30 to TRBJ1-1; D not resolved. The V gene's germline CDR1 is GTSNPN and CDR2 SVGIG (reference sequence). The CDR3 sequence is 13 residues long. The V end lost 3 bases, the J end lost 0 bases, and 8 bases lay between the germline ends.

On this clone itself: A junction boundary mismatches the germline segment, possibly from a read error. V is TRBV5-4 and J is TRBJ2-2; 8 nucleotides agree with TRBD1. The CDR3 totals 17 residues. Germline V gives CDR1 SGHNT, CDR2 YYREEE (reference sequence). CDR3 in amino acids: CASRFLATGDHTGELFF. The CDR3 DNA reads as TGTGCCAGCCGCTTTCTTGCGACAGGGGACCACACCGGGGAGCTGTTTTTT.

This clone was detected only a few times. This chain uses TRBV18 with TRBJ2-3; D is possibly TRBD1 or TRBD2 (5 bases each). V lost 5 bases and J lost 4, with 13 bases in between. This CDR3 region has 14 residues. CDR1 KGHSH and CDR2 LQKENI come from the germline V gene. CDR3 coding DNA: TGTGCCAGCTCATGGGCTGGGGGACCAGATACGCAGTATTTT. It translates to CASSWAGGPDTQYF.

V is TRBV2 and J is TRBJ2-7; no definite D call. The germline V gene has CDR1 SNHLY and CDR2 FYNNEI. The CDR3 is 14 residues long. V was cut by 4 bases and J by 4 bases, with 14 bases left in between. Here the CDR3 DNA reads TGTGCCAGCAGTGGGGTAGACAAGACTTACGAGCAGTACTTC. Translating it yields CASSGVDKTYEQYF.

The V call is TRBV6-5, the J call TRBJ1-2, with D unclear. The CDR3 has 13 residues. CDR1 and CDR2 from the germline V gene are MNHEY and SVGAGI. V lost 6 bases and J 6 bases, leaving 14 bases between the germline ends. As DNA, the CDR3 is TGTGCCAGCAGGGCAGTGCTTCGGGATGGCTACACCTTC. Its protein is CASRAVLRDGYTF.

The chain uses TRBV7-2 and TRBJ2-3; TRBD2 matches 9 bases. The germline gives CDR1 SGHTA, CDR2 FQGNSA. The CDR3 has 14 amino acids. Trimming took 3 bases from V and 6 from J; bases not matched to a gene: 4. In DNA, the CDR3 is TGTGCCAGCAGCTTTAGCGGGGGAGGGGATACGCAGTATTTT. It specifies CASSFSGGGDTQYF.

The chain recombines TRBV30 with TRBJ2-7, with 12 bases matching TRBD1. The CDR3 consists of 18 residues. V shed 4 bases and J 0 bases; nucleotides not matched to a gene: 13. Germline-derived CDR1 and CDR2 are GTSNPN and SVGIG (reference sequence). CDR3 DNA: TGTGCCTGGATGAAGGGACAGGGGGCCTTTCAGCCCTCCTACGAGCAGTACTTC. Its translation is CAWMKGQGAFQPSYEQYF.

This clone has only one observation. This chain uses TRBV18 with TRBJ1-5, with a possible D match to TRBD1 (6 bases). Per the germline V gene, CDR1 is KGHSH and CDR2 is LQKENI. Trimming removed 3 bases at V and 3 bases at J, with 9 bases between. CDR3 size: 14 residues. This chain's CDR3 is CASSPDSSNQPQHF. CDR3 DNA sequence: TGTGCCAGCTCACCGGACAGTTCCAATCAGCCCCAGCATTTT.

The chain recombines TRBV2 with TRBJ1-3; D unclear. This CDR3 is built from 13 residues. Germline CDR1 and CDR2: SNHLY and FYNNEI. Trimming stripped 8 bases from V and 1 base from J, with 9 bases between. CDR3 in DNA: TGTGCCAGCGGTAAGACTTCTGGAAACACCATATATTTT. Translation gives CASGKTSGNTIYF.

This clone was found once. CDR3 bases: TGTGCCTGGGCCTTCCGCGGGGCCACTGAAGCTTTCTTT. Translated: CAWAFRGATEAFF. The genes are TRBV30 and TRBJ1-1; D may be TRBD1 (5 bases). CDR3 length: 13 residues. The germline V gene has CDR1 GTSNPN and CDR2 SVGIG (reference sequence). The V gene lost 5 bases and the J gene lost 4 bases, with 14 bases spanning the gap.

The chain has TRBV2 and TRBJ1-6, with D perhaps matching TRBD1 (5 bases). Between the trimmed V and J ends, which lost 7 bases and 11 bases, there was a span of 15 bases. CDR1 is SNHLY, CDR2 FYNNEI, per germline. The CDR3 has 13 amino acids. CDR3 sequence (DNA): TGTGCCAGCAAGACAGTAGATCAGACACCCCTCCACTTT. It specifies CASKTVDQTPLHF.

The rearrangement links TRBV28 to TRBJ2-4, with D perhaps TRBD1 or TRBD2 (5 bases each). Germline CDR1 MDHEN, CDR2 SYDVKM. CDR3 size: 13 residues. The V and J ends lost 8 bases and 9 bases respectively, with 17 bases between them. This CDR3 is CASGVGGRAIQYF. CDR3 nucleotide sequence: TGTGCCAGCGGAGTTGGGGGTCGGGCCATTCAGTACTTC.

CDR3 in DNA: TGCGCCAGCAGCCAAGATTCCAGGAAGACAGTTTATGGCTACACCTTC. Translating gives CASSQDSRKTVYGYTF. V and J are TRBV4-3 and TRBJ1-2; D might be TRBD1 (5 bases). Trimming removed 0 bases at V and 5 bases at J, with 16 bases between. The CDR3 spans 16 residues. Looked up from germline, CDR1 is LGHNA and CDR2 is YSLEER.

The chain recombines TRBV10-3 with TRBJ2-7; D is uncertain. The CDR3 covers 13 residues. CDR1 is ENHRY and CDR2 is SYGVKD in the germline V gene. Between the trimmed V and J ends, which lost 7 bases and 2 bases, there was a span of 12 bases. As DNA, the CDR3 is TGTGCCATCAACACAGCTGAGACCTACGAGCAGTACTTC. It yields the protein CAINTAETYEQYF.